This T cell receptor beta chain was sequenced during a study of CD8 T cells in ankylosing spondylitis. Regarding the study as a whole: Some of these motif variants have turned up before, in reports on reactive arthritis synovial fluid and blood. Several highly homologous variants made up a TCR beta motif, and this motif appeared characteristic of ankylosing spondylitis blood.

Per germline, CDR1 SGHRS and CDR2 YFSETQ. The V gene lost 3 bases and the J gene lost 5 bases, with 9 bases spanning the gap. The CDR3 runs to 12 residues. Construction of TCR beta libraries was performed using quantitative 5'-RACE with molecular barcodes. TCRdb redid the calling of the 5' RACE reads with MiXCR, one entry per CDR3 protein. There are about 210,000 distinct CDR3 sequences in the sample; about 7% occur only once, and approximately 15% lies in the top ten. This clonotype was found many times. Antigen: not known. The V gene is TRBV5-1, the J gene TRBJ2-7; D call uncertain. The TCR originated in a male donor with ankylosing spondylitis. Sequenced sample: blood, either unsorted or a sorted T cell fraction (not recorded which). In DNA, the CDR3 is TGCGCCAGCAGCTCGTCCAGGAACGAGCAGTACTTC. Translated: CASSSSRNEQYF.